This passage covers 9 T cell receptor beta chains from one sample sequenced in a study of blood T cell repertoires in COVID-19. This table comes from immunoSEQ multiplex PCR, and its TCRdb copy is limited to in-frame clones, with some not included. The table records 250,000 or so clones, around 83% of them present only once. Material: peripheral blood. The source of these receptors is a middle-aged woman who had recovered from COVID-19.

The J gene is TRBJ2-5, the V gene TRBV5-6; D is uncertain. Looked up from germline, CDR1 is SGHDT and CDR2 is YYEEEE. The CDR3 length is 13 residues. The ends were cut back, 2 bases at V and 2 bases at J, with 7 bases in the middle. The CDR3 here is CASSLFPQETQYF. The CDR3 nucleotides read TGTGCCAGCAGCTTATTCCCGCAAGAGACCCAGTACTTC.

The chain employs TRBV5-1 and TRBJ2-7; 11 positions agree with TRBD2. The CDR3 runs 15 residues. The junction had 6 bases not matched to a gene; V was cut back by 4 bases and J by 3 bases. Germline V gene data show CDR1 as SGHRS and CDR2 as YFSETQ. DNA of the CDR3: TGCGCCAGCAGCGAAACCCTAGCGGGGGGCTACGAGCAGTACTTC. This gives the protein CASSETLAGGYEQYF.

The chain links TRBV6-1 to TRBJ1-2, with 9 nucleotides matching TRBD1. V lost 3 bases to trimming and J lost 7 bases; unmatched junction nucleotides: 6. The V gene's germline CDR1 is MNHNS and CDR2 SASEGT. This CDR3 has 14 amino acids. The CDR3, as DNA: TGTGCCAGCAGTGAGCCGGACAGGGGCTCTGGCTACACCTTC. This translates into CASSEPDRGSGYTF.

This chain uses TRBV28 with TRBJ1-2; 8 bases are shared with TRBD1. V lost 6 bases and J lost 4; bases outside the gene matches: 7. Germline V CDR1 and CDR2: MDHEN, SYDVKM. This CDR3 spans 14 amino acids. The CDR3 DNA is TGTGCCAGCAGCCCAGGGGGCGATACCTATGGCTACACCTTC. It codes for CASSPGGDTYGYTF.

V and J are TRBV5-4 and TRBJ2-7; TRBD1 agrees at 10 bases. Germline CDR1 is SGHNT and CDR2 is YYREEE (reference sequence). The length of the CDR3 is 18 residues. V shed 4 bases and J 0 bases; nucleotides not matched to a gene: 13. CDR3 amino acids: CASSAGPGTGASSYEQYF. The CDR3 nucleotides are TGTGCCAGCAGCGCCGGTCCCGGGACAGGGGCGAGCTCCTACGAGCAGTACTTC.

This rearrangement joins TRBV2 to TRBJ2-7; possible D gene TRBD1, 5 bases. CDR1 is SNHLY, CDR2 FYNNEI, per germline. This CDR3 region has 14 residues. V lost 6 bases to trimming and J lost 5 bases, with 17 bases between them. CDR3 nucleotide sequence: TGTGCCAGCAGGGGGCCTTCGGACCCCAACGAGCAGTACTTC. Residues: CASRGPSDPNEQYF. Variable domain in full (rest from reference TRBV2 and TRBJ2-7): EPEVTQTPSHQVTQMGQEVILRCVPISNHLYFYWYRQILGQKVEFLVSFYNNEISEKSEIFDDQFSVERPDGSNFTLKIRSTKLEDSAMYFCASRGPSDPNEQYFGPGTRLTVT.

The CDR3 nucleotides read TGCGCCAGCAGCCTAAGTGCGGGGGGGCCGCGGTACAATGAGCAGTTCTTC. Translated: CASSLSAGGPRYNEQFF. This chain connects TRBV4-1 to TRBJ2-1; 9 nucleotides match TRBD2. The CDR3 totals 17 residues. After removal of 4 bases from V and 4 bases from J, the junction contained 11 bases not matched to a gene. The germline V gene has CDR1 MGHRA and CDR2 YSYEKL.

The chain recombines TRBV28 with TRBJ1-5, with a weak D call TRBD1 (5 bases). The CDR3 has 14 residues. Germline lookup yields CDR1 MDHEN and CDR2 SYDVKM. Trimming took off 3 bases at V and 7 bases at J, with 13 bases between the two ends. This chain's CDR3 is CASSFQGARQPQHF. The DNA for the CDR3 is TGTGCCAGCAGTTTCCAGGGTGCCAGGCAGCCCCAGCATTTT.

The chain recombines TRBV6-4 with TRBJ1-2, with D possibly being TRBD1 (5 bases). CDR1 is MRHNA, CDR2 SNTAGT, per germline. The CDR3 runs 14 residues. Trimming cost V 6 bases and J 7 bases, with 18 bases left between them. The CDR3 sequence is CASRKDKGLGGYTF. CDR3 DNA sequence: TGTGCCAGCAGGAAGGACAAGGGACTAGGTGGCTACACCTTC.